A single sample gave rise to the 7 T cell receptor beta chains below, sequenced in a study of shared clonotypes between healthy human individuals. Here immunoSEQ multiplex PCR was the method, and the copy in TCRdb shows in-frame clones only, minus some. The sample has fewer than 600,000 clones, roughly 80% seen once. Sequenced input: PBMCs. Receptors originate from a woman aged 40 to 50 in good health. Some clones in this sample may be carry-over from other donors' samples.

The V gene is TRBV7-8, the J gene TRBJ2-3; 7 bases match TRBD1. After removal of 9 bases from V and 4 bases from J, the junction contained 10 bases not matched to a gene. Germline lookup yields CDR1 SGHVS and CDR2 FQNEAQ. This CDR3 contains 14 residues. Here the CDR3 reads CASRYRGRADTQYF. DNA of the CDR3: TGTGCCAGTAGGTACAGGGGACGCGCAGATACGCAGTATTTT.

The chain recombines TRBV7-9 with TRBJ2-2; 9 nucleotides line up with TRBD2. Germline V CDR1 and CDR2: SEHNR, FQNEAQ (reference sequence). V dropped 4 bases and J dropped 5; count of bases not matched to a gene: 8. There are 16 residues in the CDR3. CDR3 amino acids: CASSSRAGGWTGELFF. The CDR3 DNA is TGTGCCAGCAGCTCCCGAGCGGGAGGATGGACCGGGGAGCTGTTTTTT.

Only a few counts were recorded for this clone. This rearrangement joins TRBV18 to TRBJ2-1, with 7 bases aligning to TRBD1. The V and J ends lost 3 bases and 0 bases, in that order; junction bases with no gene match: 14. The CDR3 covers 19 residues. Germline CDR1 reads KGHSH; CDR2 reads LQKENI. CDR3 in amino acids: CASSPRLGQMSNSYNEQFF. The CDR3 bases are TGTGCCAGCTCACCCCGATTGGGACAGATGTCCAACTCCTACAATGAGCAGTTCTTC.

Here the CDR3 reads CSACRDNEKLFF. CDR3 coding DNA: TGCAGCGCCTGCCGGGACAATGAAAAACTGTTTTTT. This chain uses TRBV29-1 with TRBJ1-4; a weak D match, TRBD1 (5 bases). The germline gives CDR1 SQVTM, CDR2 ANQGSEA. The CDR3 loop spans 12 amino acids. V lost 7 bases and J 5 bases, leaving 11 bases between the germline ends.

CDR3 in amino acids: CAWSVGGPEQYF. In DNA, the CDR3 is TGTGCCTGGAGTGTCGGGGGGCCTGAGCAGTACTTC. The chain links TRBV30 to TRBJ2-5; possibly TRBD2 for D (7 bases). V was trimmed by 0 bases and J by 11 bases, leaving 13 bases between them. The CDR3 runs 12 residues. The V gene's germline CDR1 is GTSNPN and CDR2 SVGIG (reference sequence).

The chain uses TRBV6-1 and TRBJ2-7; 8 bases match TRBD1. Germline V gives CDR1 MNHNS, CDR2 SASEGT. With 6 bases clipped from V and 2 bases from J, the junction kept 6 bases outside the gene matches. CDR3 size: 14 residues. This CDR3 is CASSPWTGTYEQYF. In DNA, the CDR3 is TGTGCCAGCAGCCCTTGGACAGGGACCTACGAGCAGTACTTC.

The chain employs TRBV7-2 and TRBJ2-3; TRBD1 agrees at 7 bases. This CDR3 has 16 amino acids. The J segment lost 5 bases and the V segment lost 5 bases, leaving 13 bases of the junction unmatched. Germline V gene lookup returns CDR1 SGHTA and CDR2 FQGNSA. Here the CDR3 DNA reads TGTGCCAGCAGCCCGGAAACAGGGGTGAGGAGAGATACGCAGTATTTT. Translated: CASSPETGVRRDTQYF.